This T cell receptor beta chain was profiled in a study of CD8+CD57+ T cells in acquired aplastic anemia. The CDR3 consists of 13 residues. Losses at the gene ends were 2 bases for V and 7 bases for J; bases not matched to a gene: 2. Germline-derived CDR1 and CDR2 are SGHRS and YFSETQ. Individuals selected for sequencing had exhibited CD8+CD57+ cell expansion on flow cytometry. Concerning this clonotype itself: Antigen: not known.

Findings of the study overall: There were approximately 27 CD8+ CDR3 sequences that occurred in both patients and controls.

For CDR3 and TCR beta VDJ profiling, genomic DNA was the template used. Using its own MiXCR run on the reads, TCRdb lists one record per CDR3 protein. This table has some 120,000 distinct CDR3 sequences, 30% to 45% appearing once. Source material: sorted CD4+, CD8+, or CD8+CD57+ T cells (not recorded which) from PBMCs. The V and J genes are TRBV5-1 and TRBJ1-2; 10 nucleotides agree with TRBD1. The receptor comes from a human donor with aplastic anemia. The CDR3 DNA reads as TGCGCCAGCAGCTTAGGGACAGGGGTTGGCTACACCTTC. This codes for CASSLGTGVGYTF.